The 27 T cell receptor beta chains below all came from one sample that was sequenced in a study of blood T cell repertoires in COVID-19. Clones were sequenced by immunoSEQ multiplex PCR, and TCRdb holds only the in-frame ones, with some missing. This sample has some 240,000 clones, with roughly nine tenths found just once. Sequencing input: peripheral blood. The source of these receptors is a woman in her 40s who had recovered from COVID-19.

As to this clone: Other nucleotide sequences in the sample specify the same CDR3. In nucleotides, the CDR3 is TGTGCCTGGGCAAGACTAGCGGGGGGCGGGGGCGAGCAGTACTTC. Translated, it gives CAWARLAGGGGEQYF. This sequence joins TRBV30 and TRBJ2-7, with 13 nucleotides matching TRBD2. Trimming took 5 bases from V and 6 from J; bases not matched to a gene: 10. The CDR3 loop spans 15 amino acids. CDR1 is GTSNPN, CDR2 SVGIG, per germline (reference sequence).

The chain carries TRBV2 and TRBJ2-5; D possibly corresponds to TRBD2 (6 bases). The CDR3 spans 14 residues. Germline V CDR1 and CDR2: SNHLY, FYNNEI. Trimming took off 10 bases at V and 0 bases at J, with 15 bases between the two ends. DNA of the CDR3: TGTGCCACCTCCACCGGGACTTACCAAGAGACCCAGTACTTC. The encoded protein is CATSTGTYQETQYF.

V usage is TRBV6-5 and J usage is TRBJ1-5; D gene ambiguous. Germline CDR1 reads MNHEY; CDR2 reads SVGAGI. Trimming pared 0 bases from V and 2 bases from J, leaving 11 bases between. This CDR3 comprises 16 residues. The CDR3 region has the DNA TGTGCCAGCAGTTACTCCACGTCCGGAGGCAATCAGCCCCAGCATTTT. As protein: CASSYSTSGGNQPQHF.

V is TRBV7-9 and J is TRBJ1-6; a possible D gene is TRBD1 (5 bases). The CDR3 has 14 amino acids. Trimming took off 6 bases at V and 5 bases at J, with 11 bases between the two ends. Per germline, CDR1 SEHNR and CDR2 FQNEAQ (reference sequence). This chain's CDR3 is CASSSGSHNSPLHF. The CDR3, as DNA: TGTGCCAGCAGTTCAGGGTCCCATAATTCACCCCTCCACTTT.

The chain links TRBV10-3 to TRBJ2-5; 9 bases match TRBD2. Germline CDR1 ENHRY, CDR2 SYGVKD. There are 18 residues in the CDR3. V was clipped by 0 bases and J by 5 bases; unmatched bases: 13. The CDR3 nucleotides are TGTGCCATCAGTGAGTCGATGGGCCGAGCGGGGGGCCCTGAGACCCAGTACTTC. This codes for CAISESMGRAGGPETQYF.

V and J are TRBV5-4 and TRBJ1-4; 7 bases line up with TRBD1. The V and J ends lost 1 base and 14 bases, in that order; junction bases with no gene match: 17. CDR1 and CDR2 from the germline V gene are SGHNT and YYREEE (reference sequence). The CDR3 spans 16 residues. The CDR3, as DNA: TGTGCCAGCAGCTTGCAAAAGGGGGCGCAACCCCAAACGCTGTTTTTT. This sequence encodes CASSLQKGAQPQTLFF. The variable domain in full, with the rest retrieved from reference TRBV5-4 and TRBJ1-4, is ETGVTQSPTHLIKTRGQQVTLRCSSQSGHNTVSWYQQALGQGPQFIFQYYREEENGRGNFPPRFSGLQFPNYSSELNVNALELDDSALYLCASSLQKGAQPQTLFFGSGTQLSVL.

The CDR3 region has the DNA TGCGCCAGCAGCTTTAGTCTTGGGCGGGGCGACTACGAGCAGTACTTC. It yields the protein CASSFSLGRGDYEQYF. The V call is TRBV5-1, the J call TRBJ2-7; weak D call: TRBD2 (6 bases). This CDR3 region has 16 residues. V lost 2 bases, J lost 3 bases, and 18 bases lay in between. Looked up from germline, CDR1 is SGHRS and CDR2 is YFSETQ. Complete variable domain (other parts from reference TRBV5-1 and TRBJ2-7): KAGVTQTPRYLIKTRGQQVTLSCSPISGHRSVSWYQQTPGQGLQFLFEYFSETQRNKGNFPGRFSGRQFSNSRSEMNVSTLELGDSALYLCASSFSLGRGDYEQYFGPGTRLTVT.

The chain recombines TRBV7-9 with TRBJ1-1; 10 nucleotides align to TRBD1. This CDR3 region has 15 residues. Germline V gene lookup returns CDR1 SEHNR and CDR2 FQNEAQ (reference sequence). V was pared by 6 bases and J by 3 bases, with 7 bases of the junction left unmatched. For the CDR3, the DNA is TGTGCCAGCAGGAGACAGGGGGCGGCATACACTGAAGCTTTCTTT. Protein product: CASRRQGAAYTEAFF.

The V and J genes are TRBV19 and TRBJ1-4, with TRBD1 identical over 10 bases. Germline loops: CDR1 LNHDA, CDR2 SQIVND (reference sequence). The CDR3 sequence is 13 residues long. The V and J ends lost 10 bases and 8 bases, in that order; junction bases with no gene match: 7. In DNA, the CDR3 is TGTGCCACCCGGGACAGGGGAAACGAAAAACTGTTTTTT. It is translated as CATRDRGNEKLFF.

The chain is built from TRBV4-1 and TRBJ1-4, with 7 bases that match TRBD1. This CDR3 region has 19 residues. Germline V gene lookup returns CDR1 MGHRA and CDR2 YSYEKL. The trim removed 4 bases at V and 0 bases at J, leaving 14 bases unmatched. The CDR3 nucleotides read TGCGCCAGCAGCCGCCCAAGGGGGCTCCCATCCCCAACTAATGAAAAACTGTTTTTT. Amino acids: CASSRPRGLPSPTNEKLFF.

The J gene is TRBJ2-4, the V gene TRBV14; no reliable D call. Germline values: CDR1 SGHDN, CDR2 FVKESK. The CDR3 length is 11 residues. V lost 2 bases and J lost 8, with 4 bases in between. CDR3 nucleotides: TGTGCCAGCAGCCAATCCTACATTCAGTACTTC. This sequence encodes CASSQSYIQYF.

The chain combines TRBV15 with TRBJ2-7, with a possible D match to TRBD1 (5 bases). CDR3 size: 15 residues. The germline V gene has CDR1 LNHNV and CDR2 YYDKDF (reference sequence). V lost 0 bases and J 6 bases, leaving 15 bases between the germline ends. The CDR3 protein is CATSRDYRPQGEQYV. In DNA form, the CDR3 reads TGTGCCACCAGCAGAGATTATCGACCGCAGGGCGAGCAGTACGTC.

The chain couples TRBV28 to TRBJ2-7, with D possibly being TRBD1 (7 bases). This CDR3 has 14 residues. From germline, CDR1 is MDHEN and CDR2 SYDVKM. V lost 3 bases, J lost 3 bases, and 12 bases lay in between. Written as DNA, the CDR3 is TGTGCCAGCAGTTTCGGGAGACAGGGCTACGAGCAGTACTTC. As protein: CASSFGRQGYEQYF.

V and J are TRBV12-3 or TRBV12-4 and TRBJ1-6, with no clear D. This CDR3 is built from 13 residues. V dropped 4 bases and J dropped 9 bases, with 10 bases sitting between them. The CDR3 DNA reads as TGTGCCAGCAGTTCCCTCCTCCTTTCACCCCTCCACTTT. Translating gives CASSSLLLSPLHF.

The rearrangement links TRBV24-1 to TRBJ1-3; D remains unclear. Germline loops: CDR1 KGHDR, CDR2 SFDVKD. The CDR3 sequence is 11 residues long. The ends were cut back, 12 bases at V and 1 base at J, with 6 bases in the middle. The CDR3 reads CAAGSGNTIYF. CDR3 sequence (DNA): TGTGCCGCGGGGTCTGGAAACACCATATATTTT.

The V call is TRBV2, the J call TRBJ2-7, with 11 bases that match TRBD2. The length of the CDR3 is 14 residues. The V and J ends lost 6 bases and 4 bases, in that order; junction bases with no gene match: 5. CDR1 is SNHLY, CDR2 FYNNEI, per germline. The CDR3 here is CASRASGGLYEQYF. The CDR3 coding sequence is TGTGCCAGCAGGGCTAGCGGGGGGCTATACGAGCAGTACTTC.

This clone came up once. In DNA form, the CDR3 reads TGTGCCAGCAGTTCGGACACCTATGGCTACACCTTC. This translates into CASSSDTYGYTF. The V gene is TRBV12-3 or TRBV12-4, the J gene TRBJ1-2; perhaps TRBD1 as D (5 bases). The CDR3 extends over 12 amino acids. V lost 4 bases to trimming and J lost 4 bases, with 7 bases between them.

The rearrangement joins TRBV30 to TRBJ2-1, with D maybe TRBD1 (6 bases). Germline CDR1 GTSNPN, CDR2 SVGIG (reference sequence). The CDR3 sequence is 12 residues long. V was shortened by 5 bases and J by 8 bases, with 13 bases between the two germline ends. The CDR3 sequence is CAWGTGLDEQFF. DNA of the CDR3: TGTGCCTGGGGTACAGGGTTGGATGAGCAGTTCTTC.

This clone appeared a few times. The chain joins TRBV7-9 to TRBJ2-1, with TRBD2 identical over 12 bases. The CDR3 sequence is 18 residues long. CDR1 and CDR2 (germline): SEHNR, FQNEAQ (reference sequence). The V gene end was trimmed by 2 bases and the J gene end by 7 bases; junction bases not matched to a gene: 12. CDR3 nucleotides: TGTGCCAGCAGCTTACCTCGGAGACTAGCGGGAGCTAAGAATGAGCAGTTCTTC. This sequence encodes CASSLPRRLAGAKNEQFF.

The chain recombines TRBV24-1 with TRBJ1-4, with TRBD1 identical over 8 bases. Looked up from germline, CDR1 is KGHDR and CDR2 is SFDVKD. After removal of 6 bases from V and 10 bases from J, the junction contained 18 bases not matched to a gene. CDR3 length: 17 residues. CDR3: CATSFVAWDRTRGKLFF. The CDR3 coding sequence is TGTGCCACCAGTTTCGTGGCCTGGGACAGGACCCGAGGAAAACTGTTTTTT.

The chain links TRBV9 to TRBJ1-2; no clear D gene. The CDR3 is 15 residues long. The V gene lost 2 bases and the J gene lost 3 bases, with 14 bases spanning the gap. Germline-derived CDR1 and CDR2 are SGDLS and YYNGEE. CDR3 sequence: CASSVDATGDYGYTF. CDR3 nucleotide sequence: TGTGCCAGCAGCGTGGACGCAACGGGAGACTATGGCTACACCTTC.

This sequence joins TRBV28 and TRBJ1-4; 7 nucleotides match TRBD1. The CDR3 runs to 14 residues. V was pared by 8 bases and J by 5 bases, with 8 bases of the junction left unmatched. The germline V gene has CDR1 MDHEN and CDR2 SYDVKM. CDR3 in amino acids: CASLSGQLNEKLFF. The CDR3 bases are TGTGCCAGCCTTTCGGGACAGTTAAATGAAAAACTGTTTTTT.

The CDR3 DNA reads TGCGCCAGCAGCCAAGATTATTCTCGGACAGGGGGAAACACCATATATTTT. This translates into CASSQDYSRTGGNTIYF. V usage is TRBV4-3 and J usage is TRBJ1-3; the match to TRBD1 covers 8 bases. Trimming at V came to 0 bases and at J to 4 bases, leaving 8 bases not matched to a gene. Germline V lookup: CDR1 LGHNA, CDR2 YSLEER. The CDR3 contains 17 residues.

The CDR3 region is CASSYGIDRPGEAFF. In DNA, the CDR3 is TGTGCCAGCAGTTACGGAATTGACAGGCCAGGTGAAGCTTTCTTT. This chain connects TRBV6-5 to TRBJ1-1; D is perhaps TRBD1 (6 bases). Trimming took off 2 bases at V and 7 bases at J, with 17 bases between the two ends. CDR1 and CDR2 from the germline V gene are MNHEY and SVGAGI. The CDR3 is 15 residues long.

This clone was seen only a few times. The V and J genes are TRBV19 and TRBJ1-5; 9 nucleotides align to TRBD1. Germline V gene lookup returns CDR1 LNHDA and CDR2 SQIVND (reference sequence). The CDR3 is 14 residues long. Trimming removed 8 bases from V and 5 bases from J; junction bases left unmatched: 7. Here the CDR3 reads CASGGTGTYQPQHF. The CDR3 DNA is TGTGCCAGTGGCGGGACAGGGACTTATCAGCCCCAGCATTTT.

The chain couples TRBV27 to TRBJ2-2; 9 nucleotides line up with TRBD2. This CDR3 region has 17 residues. Germline V CDR1 and CDR2: MNHEY, SMNVEV (reference sequence). V was pared by 3 bases and J by 4 bases, with 9 bases of the junction left unmatched. This CDR3 reads CASSFFGASGITGELFF. The CDR3 bases are TGTGCCAGCAGTTTTTTTGGGGCTAGCGGGATCACCGGGGAGCTGTTTTTT.

The chain combines TRBV15 with TRBJ1-2, with 8 bases aligning to TRBD1. The CDR3 is 14 residues long. V lost 0 bases, J lost 6 bases, and 3 bases stayed unmatched. Germline lookup yields CDR1 LNHNV and CDR2 YYDKDF (reference sequence). The CDR3 bases are TGTGCCACCAGCAGAGAGGGCAGGGGGCATGGCTACACCTTC. Translating gives CATSREGRGHGYTF.